This entry features one T cell receptor (beta chain) sequence. TCRdb reprocessed the 5' RACE reads, with one entry per CDR3 protein and no DNA. Recorded for this sample: roughly 390,000 distinct CDR3 sequences. Germline CDR1 DFQATT, CDR2 SNEGSKA (reference sequence). The CDR3 covers 14 residues. The sample comes from a study of T cells expressing NK-cell markers. For the study at large: The study sequenced eight donors, seven HCMV-seropositive and one seronegative.

The sample comprised blood T cells: a sorted CD56 or NKG2C T cell subset, CD4+ or CD8+ T cells, or bulk PBMC T cells (not recorded which). The J gene is TRBJ2-1, the V gene TRBV20-1; as DNA is missing, the TRBD1 call by TCRdb cannot be tested. The source of this sequence is a man aged 18-75 years in good health. CDR3 residues: CSARTGRGRDEQFF.